The clone carrying this TCR beta chain has only a few counts. Its antigen is not identified. TCRdb reanalysed the 5' RACE reads using MiXCR and keeps one entry per CDR3 protein. The sample consists of fewer than 400,000 distinct CDR3 sequences, 10% to 15% of them appearing once. This sample was taken from a study of T-cell memory formation after mild COVID-19. About the research overall: Most TCR clusters belonged to a single donor.

V lost 0 bases and J lost 1; bases outside the gene matches: 6. The CDR3 sequence is 18 residues long. Germline V CDR1 and CDR2: SGHRS, YFSETQ. Whole-study findings and limits: Pre-infection memory harbored some responding clones, suggesting cross-reactive memory joined. Contracting CD8+ clones were enriched in EMRA, CD4+ mainly in CM and EM. Clones contracting day 15 to 85 were balanced CD4/CD8; later expanders leaned CD4+.

What was sequenced was PBMCs or a T cell subset sorted from them (not recorded which). V and J are TRBV5-1 and TRBJ2-1, with 11 bases identical to TRBD2. The clonotype comes from a man in his late teens or twenties who had mild COVID-19 (a few samples of this study predate the infection). Cell type and time point are not known. The CDR3 spells CASSLGLAGFRSYNEQFF. The CDR3 DNA reads as TGCGCCAGCAGCTTGGGACTAGCGGGGTTTCGTTCCTACAATGAGCAGTTCTTC.